The next 7 T cell receptor beta chains were all read from a single sample in a study of patients and donors after allogeneic stem cell transplantation. TCRdb re-analysed the RT-PCR reads in MiXCR, keeping a single row per CDR3 protein. The sample lists 200,000 to 250,000 distinct CDR3 sequences; 14% were seen once. Sequenced material: blood, either unsorted or a sorted T cell fraction (not recorded which). The receptor set was obtained from a human donor who was either an allogeneic HSCT recipient or a stem cell or donor lymphocyte infusion donor (not recorded which). It is not recorded whose cells these are; they may come from a transplant donor.

The chain recombines TRBV3-1 with TRBJ2-3; D may be TRBD2 (5 bases). V dropped 7 bases and J dropped 2 bases, with 10 bases sitting between them. This CDR3 is 13 amino acids long. Germline CDR1 reads LGHDT; CDR2 reads YNNKEL (reference sequence). The CDR3 here is CASINGNTDTQYF. CDR3 coding DNA: TGTGCCAGCATAAACGGGAACACAGATACGCAGTATTTT.

The rearrangement uses TRBV14 and TRBJ2-3; tentatively, D is TRBD1 (6 bases). V was pared by 0 bases and J by 0 bases, with 10 bases between. The CDR3 sequence is 16 residues long. The germline V gene encodes CDR1 SGHDN and CDR2 FVKESK. The chain's CDR3 is CASSQDWGQSTDTQYF. CDR3 sequence (DNA): TGTGCCAGCAGCCAAGACTGGGGACAAAGCACAGATACGCAGTATTTT.

This chain links TRBV5-6 with TRBJ2-7; a weak D match, TRBD2 (6 bases). This CDR3 is 15 amino acids long. V was trimmed by 0 bases and J by 2 bases, leaving 12 bases between them. Germline V gene data show CDR1 as SGHDT and CDR2 as YYEEEE. CDR3 region: CASSLVSGVPYEQYF. The CDR3 DNA follows: TGTGCCAGCAGCTTGGTATCGGGGGTCCCCTACGAGCAGTACTTC.

Note on this clonotype: A single base separates this from a much larger clone, so it may be a read error. This chain joins TRBV5-6 and TRBJ1-2; D is unresolved. Germline V gene lookup returns CDR1 SGHDT and CDR2 YYEEEE. The V gene lost 2 bases and the J gene lost 6 bases, with 8 bases spanning the gap. The CDR3 consists of 12 residues. The CDR3 loop reads CASSLGGNGYTF. For the CDR3, the DNA is TGTGCCAGCAGCTTAGGAGGGAATGGCTACACCTTC.

The sample holds a few counts of this clonotype. DNA of the CDR3: TGTGCCAGCAGTGAGATCGGCGGTGGCCCTAATCAGCCCCAGCATTTT. Its protein product is CASSEIGGGPNQPQHF. V usage is TRBV2 and J usage is TRBJ1-5; D is uncertain. This CDR3 comprises 16 residues. Germline values: CDR1 SNHLY, CDR2 FYNNEI. V was trimmed by 3 bases and J by 4 bases, leaving 16 bases between them.

The chain recombines TRBV4-1 with TRBJ1-6; D not resolved. V lost 3 bases and J lost 7, with 10 bases in between. There are 14 residues in the CDR3. CDR1 and CDR2 from the germline V gene are MGHRA and YSYEKL. The CDR3 DNA is TGCGCCAGCAGCCAGACCCCCCTCAATTCACCCCTCCACTTT. The encoded protein is CASSQTPLNSPLHF.

This clonotype was seen ten or more times. The V and J genes are TRBV6-1 and TRBJ1-2; 11 bases match TRBD1. The CDR3 is 17 residues long. Germline CDR1 and CDR2: MNHNS and SASEGT. The V gene end was trimmed by 2 bases and the J gene end by 4 bases; junction bases not matched to a gene: 9. Here the CDR3 reads CASSELDRGPNGYGYTF. The CDR3 DNA sequence: TGTGCCAGCAGTGAATTGGACAGGGGGCCGAACGGCTATGGCTACACCTTC.